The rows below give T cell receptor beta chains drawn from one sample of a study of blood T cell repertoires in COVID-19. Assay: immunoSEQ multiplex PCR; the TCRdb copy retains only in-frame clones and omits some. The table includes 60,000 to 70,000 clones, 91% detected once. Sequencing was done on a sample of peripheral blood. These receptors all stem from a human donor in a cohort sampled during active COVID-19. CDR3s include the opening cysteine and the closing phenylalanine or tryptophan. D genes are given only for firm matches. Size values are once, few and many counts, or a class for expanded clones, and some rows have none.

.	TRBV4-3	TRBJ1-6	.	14	TGCGCCAGCAGCCGCGGCGCCTTCCCTTCACCCCTCCACTTT	CASSRGAFPSPLHF
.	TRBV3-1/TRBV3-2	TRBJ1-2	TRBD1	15	TGTGCCAGCAGCCGGAGGACAGGATCTAACTATGGCTACACCTTC	CASSRRTGSNYGYTF
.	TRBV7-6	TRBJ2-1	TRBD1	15	TGTGCCAGCAGCCCGACCGGGACAGGGGTTAATGAGCAGTTCTTC	CASSPTGTGVNEQFF
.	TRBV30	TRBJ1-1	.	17	TGTGCCTGGAGTACCGGACAGCCGCCGAAGGCAAAAACTGAAGCTTTCTTT	CAWSTGQPPKAKTEAFF
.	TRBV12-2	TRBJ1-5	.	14	TGTGCAAGTCGCTTAGGGGCTCCGGATCAGCCCCAGCATTTT	CASRLGAPDQPQHF
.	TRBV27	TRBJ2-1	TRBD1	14	TGTGCCAGCAGCTGGGGACAGGGGGCGATTGAGCAGTTCTTC	CASSWGQGAIEQFF
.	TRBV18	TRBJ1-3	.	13	TGTGCCAGCTCACCAGAGAGAGGAAACACCATATATTTT	CASSPERGNTIYF
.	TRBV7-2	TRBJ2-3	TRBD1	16	TGTGCCAGCAGCTTAGGGGGGACAGGGTCAGCAGATACGCAGTATTTT	CASSLGGTGSADTQYF
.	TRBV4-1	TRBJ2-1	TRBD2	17	TGCGCCAGCAGCCCTTGGGCGGGGGGGGGAGAGTACAATGAGCAGTTCTTC	CASSPWAGGGEYNEQFF
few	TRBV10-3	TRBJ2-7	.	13	TGTGCCATCAGTGACGGGTCCCCCTACGAGCAGTACTTC	CAISDGSPYEQYF
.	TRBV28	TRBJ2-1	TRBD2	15	TGTGCCAGCAGTGACAGACTAGCGGGAGACTATGAGCAGTTCTTC	CASSDRLAGDYEQFF
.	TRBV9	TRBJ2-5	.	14	TGTGCCAGCAGCGTAGTTCCTGAGACATTACCCCGGTACTTC	CASSVVPETLPRYF
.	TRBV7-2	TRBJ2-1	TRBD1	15	TGTGCCAGCAGCTTGGGACAGGGCCTATACAATGAGCAGTTCTTC	CASSLGQGLYNEQFF
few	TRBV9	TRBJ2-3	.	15	TGTGCCAGCAGCGTAGCGGACACCTTATGGGATACGCAGTATTTT	CASSVADTLWDTQYF
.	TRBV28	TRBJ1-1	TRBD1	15	TGTGCCCATTCTCAACCACGGGACAGGTATATTGAAGCTTTCTTT	CAHSQPRDRYIEAFF
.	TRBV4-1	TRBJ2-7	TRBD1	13	TGCGCCAGCAGCCAGCACAGGGGATGGGAGCAGTACTTC	CASSQHRGWEQYF
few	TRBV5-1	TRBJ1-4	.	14	TGCGCCAGCAACCCCGGCGGACTAAATGAAAAACTGTTTTTT	CASNPGGLNEKLFF
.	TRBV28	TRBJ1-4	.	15	TGTGCCAGCAGTTTATACGGTGCAACTAATGAAAAACTGTTTTTT	CASSLYGATNEKLFF
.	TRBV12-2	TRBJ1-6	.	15	TGTGCAAGCCGAAGCCCGGGACAGGGCAATTCACCCCTCCACTTT	CASRSPGQGNSPLHF
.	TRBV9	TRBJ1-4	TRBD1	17	TGTGCCAGCAGCCCCAGGGTAGGGGGCGCGGCTAATGAAAAACTGTTTTTT	CASSPRVGGAANEKLFF
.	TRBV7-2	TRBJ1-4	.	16	TGTGCCAGCAGCTTAGTGGGCGGGGTTAATAGTGAAAAACTGTTTTTT	CASSLVGGVNSEKLFF
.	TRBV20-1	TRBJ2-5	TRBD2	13	TGCAGTGCTAGTAGCGGGGGGGGAGAGACCCAGTACTTC	CSASSGGGETQYF
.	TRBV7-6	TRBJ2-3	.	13	TGTGCCAGCAGCTTAGGACAGCTTGATACGCAGTATTTT	CASSLGQLDTQYF
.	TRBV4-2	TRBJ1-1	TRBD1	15	TGTGCCAGCAGCCCCGGGACAGGGGAGTTGACTGAAGCTTTCTTT	CASSPGTGELTEAFF